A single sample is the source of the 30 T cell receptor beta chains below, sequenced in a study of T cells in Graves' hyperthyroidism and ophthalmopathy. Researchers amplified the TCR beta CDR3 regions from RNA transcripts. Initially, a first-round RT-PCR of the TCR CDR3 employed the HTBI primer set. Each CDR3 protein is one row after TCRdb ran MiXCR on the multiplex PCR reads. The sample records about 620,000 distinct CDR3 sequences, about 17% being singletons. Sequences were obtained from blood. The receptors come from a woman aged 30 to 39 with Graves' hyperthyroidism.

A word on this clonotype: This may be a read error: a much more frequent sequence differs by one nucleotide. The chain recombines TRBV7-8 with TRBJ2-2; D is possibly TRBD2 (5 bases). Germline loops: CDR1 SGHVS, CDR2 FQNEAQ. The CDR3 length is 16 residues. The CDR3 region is CTSSPLAHMNTGELFF. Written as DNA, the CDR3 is TGTACCAGCAGCCCCCTAGCCCACATGAACACCGGGGAGCTGTTTTTT.

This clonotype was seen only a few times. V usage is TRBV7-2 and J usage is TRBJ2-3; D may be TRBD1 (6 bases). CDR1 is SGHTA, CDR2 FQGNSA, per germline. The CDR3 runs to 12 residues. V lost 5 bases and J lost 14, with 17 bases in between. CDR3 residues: CASSLSGTSLYF. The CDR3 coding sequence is TGTGCCAGCAGCCTCTCGGGGACATCATTGTATTTT. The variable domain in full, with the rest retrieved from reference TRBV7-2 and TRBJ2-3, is GAGVSQSPSNKVTEKGKDVELRCDPISGHTALYWYRQSLGQGLEFLIYFQGNSAPDKSGLPSDRFSAERTGGSVSTLTIQRTQQEDSAVYLCASSLSGTSLYFGPGTRLTVL.

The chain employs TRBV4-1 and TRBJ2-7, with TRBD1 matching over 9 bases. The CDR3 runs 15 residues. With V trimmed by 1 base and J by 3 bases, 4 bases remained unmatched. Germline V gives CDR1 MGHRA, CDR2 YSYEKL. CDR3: CASSQVGQGFYEQYF. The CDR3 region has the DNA TGCGCCAGCAGCCAAGTGGGACAGGGCTTCTACGAGCAGTACTTC.

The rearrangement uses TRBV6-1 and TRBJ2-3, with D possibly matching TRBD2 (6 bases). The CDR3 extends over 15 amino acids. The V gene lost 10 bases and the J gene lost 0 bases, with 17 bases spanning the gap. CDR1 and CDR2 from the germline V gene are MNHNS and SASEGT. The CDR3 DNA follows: TGTGCCACGGGGGAGCGGTACACTAGCACAGATACGCAGTATTTT. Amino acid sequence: CATGERYTSTDTQYF.

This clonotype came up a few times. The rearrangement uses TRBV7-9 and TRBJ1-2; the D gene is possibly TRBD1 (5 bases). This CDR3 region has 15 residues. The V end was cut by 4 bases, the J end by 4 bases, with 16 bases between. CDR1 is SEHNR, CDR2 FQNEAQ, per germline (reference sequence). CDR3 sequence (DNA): TGTGCCAGCAGCTCGCCGCGGGGGACCGGCTATGGCTACACCTTC. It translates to CASSSPRGTGYGYTF.

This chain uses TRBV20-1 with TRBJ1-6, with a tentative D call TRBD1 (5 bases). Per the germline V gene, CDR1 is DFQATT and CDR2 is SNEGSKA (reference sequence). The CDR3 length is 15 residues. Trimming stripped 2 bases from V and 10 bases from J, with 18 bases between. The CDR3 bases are TGCAGTGCTAGACCCCCCTCCCCCGGGGGGTCACCCCTCCACTTT. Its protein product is CSARPPSPGGSPLHF.

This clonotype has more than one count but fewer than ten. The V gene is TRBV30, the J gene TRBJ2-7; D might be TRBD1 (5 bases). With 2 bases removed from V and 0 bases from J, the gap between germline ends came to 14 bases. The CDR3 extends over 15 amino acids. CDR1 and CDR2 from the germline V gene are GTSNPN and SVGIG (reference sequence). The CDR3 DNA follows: TGTGCCTGGAGTCCGACAGTGGGCACCTCCTACGAGCAGTACTTC. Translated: CAWSPTVGTSYEQYF.

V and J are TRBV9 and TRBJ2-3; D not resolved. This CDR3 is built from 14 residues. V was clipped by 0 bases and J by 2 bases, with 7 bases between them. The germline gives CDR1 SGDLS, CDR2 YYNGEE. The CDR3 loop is CASSVESSTDTQYF. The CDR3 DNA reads TGTGCCAGCAGCGTAGAGTCCTCCACAGATACGCAGTATTTT.

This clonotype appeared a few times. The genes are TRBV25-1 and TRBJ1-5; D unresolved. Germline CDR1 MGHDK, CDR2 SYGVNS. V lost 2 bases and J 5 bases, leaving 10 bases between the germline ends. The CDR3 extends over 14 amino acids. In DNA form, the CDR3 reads TGTGCCAGCAGTGAAGGAGCGGGTTATCAGCCCCAGCATTTT. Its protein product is CASSEGAGYQPQHF.

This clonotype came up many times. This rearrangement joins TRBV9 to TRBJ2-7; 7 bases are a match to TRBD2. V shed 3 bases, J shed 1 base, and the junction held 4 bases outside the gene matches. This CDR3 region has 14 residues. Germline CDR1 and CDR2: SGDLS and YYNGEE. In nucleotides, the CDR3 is TGTGCCAGCAGCGCAGCGGGAACATCCTACGAGCAGTACTTC. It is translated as CASSAAGTSYEQYF.

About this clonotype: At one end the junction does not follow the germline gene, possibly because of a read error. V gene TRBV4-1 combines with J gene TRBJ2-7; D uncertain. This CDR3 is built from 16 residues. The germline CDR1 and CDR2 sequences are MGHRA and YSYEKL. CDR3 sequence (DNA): TGTGCCAGCAGCCAAGCTAGTCGGCCCGAGGCCTACGAGCAGTACTTC. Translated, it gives CASSQASRPEAYEQYF.

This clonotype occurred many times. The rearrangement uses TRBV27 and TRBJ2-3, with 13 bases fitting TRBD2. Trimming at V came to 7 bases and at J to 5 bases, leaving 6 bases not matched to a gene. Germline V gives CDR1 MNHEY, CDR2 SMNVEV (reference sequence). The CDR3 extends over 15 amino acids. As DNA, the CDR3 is TGTGCCAGCAACGTGGGACTAGCGGGAAGAGATACGCAGTATTTT. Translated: CASNVGLAGRDTQYF.

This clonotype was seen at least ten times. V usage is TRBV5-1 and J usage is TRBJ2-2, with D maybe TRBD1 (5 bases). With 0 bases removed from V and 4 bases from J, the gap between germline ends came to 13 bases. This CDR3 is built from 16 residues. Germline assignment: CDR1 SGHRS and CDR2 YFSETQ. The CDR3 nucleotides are TGCGCCAGCAGCTTGGAATCGCAGGGCATCACCGGGGAGCTGTTTTTT. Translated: CASSLESQGITGELFF.

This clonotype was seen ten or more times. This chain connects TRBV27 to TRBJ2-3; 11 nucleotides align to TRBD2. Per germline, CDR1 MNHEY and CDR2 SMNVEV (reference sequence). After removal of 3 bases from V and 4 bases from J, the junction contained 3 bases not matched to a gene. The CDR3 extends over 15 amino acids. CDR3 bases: TGTGCCAGCAGTTTTCTACTAGCGGGAGCAGATACGCAGTATTTT. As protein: CASSFLLAGADTQYF.

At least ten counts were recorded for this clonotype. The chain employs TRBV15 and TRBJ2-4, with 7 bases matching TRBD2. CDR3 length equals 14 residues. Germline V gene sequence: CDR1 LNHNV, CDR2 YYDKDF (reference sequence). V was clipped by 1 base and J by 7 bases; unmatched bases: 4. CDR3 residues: CATSRVSLANIQYF. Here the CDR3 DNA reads TGTGCCACCAGCAGAGTTTCACTAGCGAACATTCAGTACTTC. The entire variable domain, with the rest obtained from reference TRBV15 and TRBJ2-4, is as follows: DAMVIQNPRYQVTQFGKPVTLSCSQTLNHNVMYWYQQKSSQAPKLLFHYYDKDFNNEADTPDNFQSRRPNTSFCFLDIRSPGLGDTAMYLCATSRVSLANIQYFGAGTRLSVL.

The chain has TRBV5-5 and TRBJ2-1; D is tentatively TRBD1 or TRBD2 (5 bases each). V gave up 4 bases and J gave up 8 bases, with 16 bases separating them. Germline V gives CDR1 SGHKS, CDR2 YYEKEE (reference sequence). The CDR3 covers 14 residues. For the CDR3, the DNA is TGTGCCAGCAGCCAGGGACCCCGAGTCGATGAGCAGTTCTTC. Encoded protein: CASSQGPRVDEQFF.

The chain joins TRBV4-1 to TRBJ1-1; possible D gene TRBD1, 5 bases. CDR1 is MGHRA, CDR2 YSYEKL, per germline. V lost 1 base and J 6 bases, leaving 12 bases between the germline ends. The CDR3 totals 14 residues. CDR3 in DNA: TGCGCCAGCAGCCAAGTTGGGACGGGCCCTGAAGCTTTCTTT. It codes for CASSQVGTGPEAFF.

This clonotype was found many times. This CDR3 reads CASSPRGGSTASTDTQYF. Written as DNA, the CDR3 is TGTGCCAGCAGCCCTAGAGGGGGTAGCACAGCTAGCACAGATACGCAGTATTTT. The chain employs TRBV7-8 and TRBJ2-3; possibly TRBD1 for D (6 bases). The V gene lost 5 bases and the J gene lost 0 bases, with 21 bases spanning the gap. The CDR3 has 18 residues. Germline-derived CDR1 and CDR2 are SGHVS and FQNEAQ.

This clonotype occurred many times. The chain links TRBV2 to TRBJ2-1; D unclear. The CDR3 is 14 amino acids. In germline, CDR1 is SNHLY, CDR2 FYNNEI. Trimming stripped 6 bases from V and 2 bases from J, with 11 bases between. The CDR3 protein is CASSADGAYNEQFF. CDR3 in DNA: TGTGCCAGCAGCGCGGACGGTGCCTACAATGAGCAGTTCTTC.

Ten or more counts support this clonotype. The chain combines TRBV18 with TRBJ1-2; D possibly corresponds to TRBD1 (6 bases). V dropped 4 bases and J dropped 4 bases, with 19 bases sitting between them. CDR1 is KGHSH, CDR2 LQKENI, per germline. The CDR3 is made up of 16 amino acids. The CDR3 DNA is TGTGCCAGCTCACTCACACAGGGTGTTCGGGGCTATGGCTACACCTTC. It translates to CASSLTQGVRGYGYTF. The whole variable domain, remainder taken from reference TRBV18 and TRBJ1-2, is NAGVMQNPRHLVRRRGQEARLRCSPMKGHSHVYWYRQLPEEGLKFMVYLQKENIIDESGMPKERFSAEFPKEGPSILRIQQVVRGDSAAYFCASSLTQGVRGYGYTFGSGTRLTVV.

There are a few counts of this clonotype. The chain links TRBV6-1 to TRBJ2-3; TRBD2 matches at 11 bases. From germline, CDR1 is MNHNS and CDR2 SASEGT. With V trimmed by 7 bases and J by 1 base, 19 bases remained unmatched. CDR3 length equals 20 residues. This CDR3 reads CASIPRLGARLAGRTDTQYF. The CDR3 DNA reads TGTGCCAGCATCCCGAGGCTAGGGGCGAGACTAGCGGGGCGCACAGATACGCAGTATTTT.

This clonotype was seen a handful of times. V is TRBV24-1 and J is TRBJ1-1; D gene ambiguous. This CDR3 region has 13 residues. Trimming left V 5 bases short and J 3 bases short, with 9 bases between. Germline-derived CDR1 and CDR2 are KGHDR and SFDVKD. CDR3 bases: TGTGCCACCAGTGCGCACGCGGACACTGAAGCTTTCTTT. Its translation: CATSAHADTEAFF.

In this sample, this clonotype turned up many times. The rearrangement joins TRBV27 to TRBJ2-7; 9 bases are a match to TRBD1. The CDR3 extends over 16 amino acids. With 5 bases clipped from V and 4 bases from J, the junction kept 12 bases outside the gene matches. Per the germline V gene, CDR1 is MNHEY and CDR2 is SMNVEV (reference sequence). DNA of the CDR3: TGTGCCAGCAGTGTCCATTTTGGGACAGGGTCGTACGAGCAGTACTTC. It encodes CASSVHFGTGSYEQYF.

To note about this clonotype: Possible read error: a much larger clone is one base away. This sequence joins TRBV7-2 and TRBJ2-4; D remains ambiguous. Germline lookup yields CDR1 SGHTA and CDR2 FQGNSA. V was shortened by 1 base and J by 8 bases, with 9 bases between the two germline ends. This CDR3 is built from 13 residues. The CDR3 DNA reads TGTGCCAGCAGCTTAGATGCCGAAGACATTCAGTACTTC. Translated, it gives CASSLDAEDIQYF. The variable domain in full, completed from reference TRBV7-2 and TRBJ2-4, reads GAGVSQSPSNKVTEKGKDVELRCDPISGHTALYWYRQSLGQGLEFLIYFQGNSAPDKSGLPSDRFSAERTGGSVSTLTIQRTQQEDSAVYLCASSLDAEDIQYFGAGTRLSVL.

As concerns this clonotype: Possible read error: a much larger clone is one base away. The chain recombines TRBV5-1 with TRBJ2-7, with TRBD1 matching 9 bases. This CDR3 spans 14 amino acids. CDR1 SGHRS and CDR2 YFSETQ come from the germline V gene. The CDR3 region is CASSLYGQGNERYF. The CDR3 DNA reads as TGCGCCAGCAGCTTGTATGGACAGGGGAACGAGCGGTACTTC.

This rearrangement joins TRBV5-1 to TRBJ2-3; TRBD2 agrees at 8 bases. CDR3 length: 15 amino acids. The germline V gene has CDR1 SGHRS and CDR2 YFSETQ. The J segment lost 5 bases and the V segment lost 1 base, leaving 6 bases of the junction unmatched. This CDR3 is CASSLPAGDGDTQYF. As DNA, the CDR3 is TGCGCCAGCAGCTTGCCAGCGGGAGATGGAGATACGCAGTATTTT.

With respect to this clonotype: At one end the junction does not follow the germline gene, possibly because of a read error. This CDR3 reads CASSPGRSGLEDNEQFF. CDR3 coding DNA: TGTGCCAGCAGCCCTGGGCGCTCGGGACTAGAAGACAATGAGCAGTTCTTC. The rearrangement uses TRBV5-1 and TRBJ2-1, with 8 bases matching TRBD2. CDR1 SGHRS and CDR2 YFSETQ come from the germline V gene. CDR3 length: 17 residues.

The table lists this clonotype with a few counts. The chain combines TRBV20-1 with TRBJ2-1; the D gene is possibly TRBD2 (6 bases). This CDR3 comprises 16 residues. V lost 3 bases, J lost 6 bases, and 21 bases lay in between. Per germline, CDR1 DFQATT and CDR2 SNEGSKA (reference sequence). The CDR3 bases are TGCAGTGCTAGGCGGGGAGACCCTCTTACGGGCAATGAGCAGTTCTTC. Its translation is CSARRGDPLTGNEQFF.

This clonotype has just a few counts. CDR3 in DNA: TGCGCCAGCAGGGTTTCGGCGGGTAACGAGCAGTACTTC. Translation: CASRVSAGNEQYF. This chain links TRBV5-1 with TRBJ2-7, with D perhaps TRBD2 (5 bases). The germline V and J ends were trimmed by 5 bases and 5 bases, with 14 bases remaining between them. The CDR3 consists of 13 residues. CDR1 is SGHRS, CDR2 YFSETQ, per germline.

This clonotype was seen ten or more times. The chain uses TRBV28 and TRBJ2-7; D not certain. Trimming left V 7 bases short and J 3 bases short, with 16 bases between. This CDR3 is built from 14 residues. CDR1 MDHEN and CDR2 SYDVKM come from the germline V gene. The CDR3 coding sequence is TGTGCCAGCACCGCACATCCCCCTCTCTACGAGCAGTACTTC. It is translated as CASTAHPPLYEQYF.